This T cell receptor (beta chain) was observed in a study of cytomegalovirus exposure and HLA in healthy donors. PCR involved 60 Vbeta and 13 Jbeta primers. Profiling relied on immunoSEQ multiplex PCR, and the TCRdb table lists in-frame clones only, not all of them. The sample has approximately 190,000 clones; approximately 85% are singletons. V was trimmed by 5 bases and J by 7 bases, leaving 14 bases between them. Germline V gene sequence: CDR1 SGHVS, CDR2 FQNEAQ. The CDR3 loop spans 13 amino acids. This TCR was sampled from a woman aged 18-29 years in good health and CMV-seronegative. The sample was PBMCs. J is TRBJ1-2 and V is TRBV7-8, with no clear D. CDR3 region: CASSTRRESGYTF. CDR3 sequence (DNA): TGTGCCAGCAGCACTCGGAGGGAGAGTGGCTACACCTTC.